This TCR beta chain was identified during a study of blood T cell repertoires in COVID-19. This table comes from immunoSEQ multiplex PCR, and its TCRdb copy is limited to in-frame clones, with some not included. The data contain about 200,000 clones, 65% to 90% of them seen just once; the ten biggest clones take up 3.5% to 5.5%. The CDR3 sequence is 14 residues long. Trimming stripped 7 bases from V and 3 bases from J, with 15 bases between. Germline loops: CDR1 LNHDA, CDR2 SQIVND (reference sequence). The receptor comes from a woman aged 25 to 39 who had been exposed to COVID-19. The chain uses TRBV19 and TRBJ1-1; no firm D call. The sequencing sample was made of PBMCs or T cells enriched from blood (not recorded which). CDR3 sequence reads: CASTLKAGDTEAFF. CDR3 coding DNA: TGTGCCAGTACCCTTAAGGCAGGCGACACTGAAGCTTTCTTT.